The 19 T cell receptor beta chains in this list originate from one sample, sequenced in a study of vaccination effects on CD4 cells after COVID-19. TCRdb's table, derived via immunoSEQ multiplex PCR, lists solely in-frame clones and lacks some. The repertoire consists of about 27,000 clones, with approximately 70% occurring once and the leading ten covering less than 20%. ViraFEST assay sequencing came after antigen-specific CD4+ T cells were expanded with viral peptide pools. Isolating CD4+ T cells followed less than 12 days of culture. SARS-CoV-2 infected the person between March and December 2020, as confirmed by PCR. These receptors have no identified antigens. The sample consisted of CD4+ T cells from PBMCs cultured with SARS-CoV-2 spike peptides, taken before COVID-19 vaccination. Receptors were obtained from a human donor who had a prior SARS-CoV-2 infection.

This clone was observed a few times. This chain links TRBV2 with TRBJ1-6, with unresolved D. CDR3 length: 12 amino acids. With 5 bases removed from V and 10 bases from J, the gap between germline ends came to 9 bases. Germline CDR1 and CDR2: SNHLY and FYNNEI. CDR3 nucleotides: TGTGCCAGCAGTCAGAGACGCTCACCCCTCCACTTT. It specifies CASSQRRSPLHF.

The V call is TRBV5-1, the J call TRBJ1-2; D possibly corresponds to TRBD1 (6 bases). Germline V gives CDR1 SGHRS, CDR2 YFSETQ. V shed 0 bases and J shed 2 bases, with 8 bases lying between them. The CDR3 is 14 residues long. The DNA of the CDR3 is TGCGCCAGCAGCTTGGGGCAGGGGAACTATGGCTACACCTTC. Its protein is CASSLGQGNYGYTF.

The rearrangement uses TRBV9 and TRBJ2-5, with D unclear. This CDR3 region has 16 residues. The germline V and J ends were trimmed by 0 bases and 4 bases, with 16 bases remaining between them. Germline V gives CDR1 SGDLS, CDR2 YYNGEE. In DNA form, the CDR3 reads TGTGCCAGCAGCGTAGGTACCCCACAGCTTGGAGAGACCCAGTACTTC. Protein: CASSVGTPQLGETQYF.

The J gene is TRBJ1-2, the V gene TRBV18; D is undetermined. The CDR3 totals 14 residues. The germline V gene has CDR1 KGHSH and CDR2 LQKENI. Trimming stripped 2 bases from V and 8 bases from J, with 15 bases between. The CDR3 sequence is CASSPGSPVGGYTF. The CDR3 coding sequence is TGTGCCAGCTCACCAGGATCCCCTGTGGGGGGCTACACCTTC.

The chain uses TRBV7-8 and TRBJ2-1; 9 bases map to TRBD2. The CDR3 is 15 amino acids. The trim removed 0 bases at V and 7 bases at J, leaving 4 bases unmatched. Per the germline V gene, CDR1 is SGHVS and CDR2 is FQNEAQ. The CDR3 DNA reads as TGTGCCAGCAGCTTAGCAACTAGCGGGTTAAATGAGCAGTTCTTC. Protein sequence: CASSLATSGLNEQFF.

V usage is TRBV28 and J usage is TRBJ1-1; D call uncertain. The CDR3 consists of 18 residues. Trimming took 3 bases from V and 2 from J, leaving 22 bases between them. From germline, CDR1 is MDHEN and CDR2 SYDVKM. The CDR3 region is CASSFTFGFLGPNTEAFF. CDR3 in DNA: TGTGCCAGCAGTTTCACGTTTGGATTTTTGGGTCCTAACACTGAAGCTTTCTTT. Filled out from reference TRBV28 and TRBJ1-1, the complete variable domain reads DVKVTQSSRYLVKRTGEKVFLECVQDMDHENMFWYRQDPGLGLRLIYFSYDVKMKEKGDIPEGYSVSREKKERFSLILESASTNQTSMYLCASSFTFGFLGPNTEAFFGQGTRLTVV.

The J gene is TRBJ1-1, the V gene TRBV7-9; TRBD1 agrees at 7 bases. V dropped 4 bases and J dropped 0; count of bases not matched to a gene: 5. From germline, CDR1 is SEHNR and CDR2 FQNEAQ (reference sequence). This CDR3 region has 15 residues. The CDR3, as DNA: TGTGCCAGCAGCTGGGGACAGACCTTGAACACTGAAGCTTTCTTT. Amino acids: CASSWGQTLNTEAFF.

In this sample, this clone turned up a few times. V is TRBV7-2 and J is TRBJ1-3, with D unclear. The V and J ends lost 4 bases and 0 bases respectively, with 16 bases between them. The CDR3 is 17 residues long. The V gene's germline CDR1 is SGHTA and CDR2 FQGNSA. This CDR3 is CASSSARLLSSGNTIYF. The CDR3 coding sequence is TGTGCCAGCAGCTCGGCACGGTTACTTAGCTCTGGAAACACCATATATTTT.

The count of this clone is one. The gene calls are TRBV20-1 and TRBJ2-5; D not certain. V was shortened by 3 bases and J by 3 bases, with 20 bases between the two germline ends. The germline gives CDR1 DFQATT, CDR2 SNEGSKA (reference sequence). CDR3 length: 16 amino acids. The CDR3 protein is CSASGSPGQAEETQYF. The CDR3 bases are TGCAGTGCTAGTGGCTCGCCCGGGCAGGCGGAAGAGACCCAGTACTTC.

The rearrangement uses TRBV7-2 and TRBJ2-5; 7 nucleotides match TRBD1. The trim removed 1 base at V and 9 bases at J, leaving 8 bases unmatched. The germline V gene has CDR1 SGHTA and CDR2 FQGNSA. There are 14 residues in the CDR3. CDR3 bases: TGTGCCAGCAGCTTAGGTGGGACAGAACGGGCCCAGTACTTC. This translates into CASSLGGTERAQYF.

The chain joins TRBV30 to TRBJ2-3; D may be TRBD1 (5 bases). Per germline, CDR1 GTSNPN and CDR2 SVGIG (reference sequence). Trimming left V 8 bases short and J 1 base short, with 13 bases between. This CDR3 region has 13 residues. Written as DNA, the CDR3 is TGTGCCGGAGAGCTAGGGGGCACAGATACGCAGTATTTT. Translation gives CAGELGGTDTQYF.

The chain couples TRBV13 to TRBJ2-7; D ambiguous. CDR3 length: 15 amino acids. V was clipped by 4 bases and J by 4 bases, with 17 bases between them. The germline V gene has CDR1 PRHDT and CDR2 FYEKMQ (reference sequence). CDR3: CASSSHETATYEQYF. As DNA, the CDR3 is TGTGCCAGCAGCTCGCACGAGACGGCTACGTACGAGCAGTACTTC.

This clone has a single count. The rearrangement links TRBV27 to TRBJ2-7; 14 bases match TRBD2. CDR1 is MNHEY, CDR2 SMNVEV, per germline (reference sequence). After removal of 8 bases from V and 3 bases from J, the junction contained 9 bases not matched to a gene. CDR3 length: 16 residues. CDR3: CASQRLAGGPGYEQYF. The DNA for the CDR3 is TGTGCCAGCCAAAGACTAGCGGGAGGGCCCGGCTACGAGCAGTACTTC.

V usage is TRBV21-1 and J usage is TRBJ2-7. TRBV21-1 is marked as a pseudogene. The CDR3 has 14 amino acids. The CDR3 protein is CASSAPEDTYEQYF. Written as DNA, the CDR3 is TGTGCCAGCAGCGCCCCGGAGGACACCTACGAGCAGTACTTC.

This clone has more than one count but fewer than ten. The chain employs TRBV7-9 and TRBJ2-3; TRBD2 is a possible D gene (7 bases). The V gene lost 7 bases and the J gene lost 3 bases, with 14 bases spanning the gap. This CDR3 region has 14 residues. Germline-derived CDR1 and CDR2 are SEHNR and FQNEAQ (reference sequence). The CDR3 DNA reads as TGTGCCAGCAACATAGGGGGGGTGACAGATACGCAGTATTTT. Protein product: CASNIGGVTDTQYF.

V gene TRBV4-1 combines with J gene TRBJ2-5; TRBD2 aligns across 9 bases. From germline, CDR1 is MGHRA and CDR2 YSYEKL. This CDR3 has 18 residues. V was clipped by 0 bases and J by 2 bases; unmatched bases: 10. The CDR3 region is CASSQDSAGGPGQETQYF. For the CDR3, the DNA is TGCGCCAGCAGCCAAGATTCCGCGGGGGGGCCGGGGCAAGAGACCCAGTACTTC.

The rearrangement joins TRBV27 to TRBJ2-5, with TRBD2 matching 8 bases. Per the germline V gene, CDR1 is MNHEY and CDR2 is SMNVEV (reference sequence). This CDR3 comprises 15 residues. V trimming: 6 bases; J trimming: 5 bases; junction bases outside the gene matches: 11. CDR3 amino acids: CASREPGLVTETQYF. The CDR3 DNA follows: TGTGCCAGCAGGGAACCGGGACTAGTAACCGAGACCCAGTACTTC.

The chain uses TRBV5-4 and TRBJ2-6; a weak D match, TRBD1 (6 bases). In germline, CDR1 is SGHNT, CDR2 YYREEE (reference sequence). The CDR3 consists of 16 residues. Trimming removed 4 bases from V and 0 bases from J, with 11 bases in between. The CDR3 bases are TGTGCCAGCAGCCGGACAGAATCCTCTGGGGCCAACGTCCTGACTTTC. It is translated as CASSRTESSGANVLTF. Looking up the rest from reference TRBV5-4 and TRBJ2-6 gives the full variable domain: ETGVTQSPTHLIKTRGQQVTLRCSSQSGHNTVSWYQQALGQGPQFIFQYYREEENGRGNFPPRFSGLQFPNYSSELNVNALELDDSALYLCASSRTESSGANVLTFGAGSRLTVL.

The chain uses TRBV6-6 and TRBJ2-3; D is unresolved. CDR3 size: 15 residues. Germline V gene lookup returns CDR1 MNHNY and CDR2 SVGAGI (reference sequence). V lost 6 bases to trimming and J lost 2 bases, with 15 bases between them. CDR3 loop: CASRRGTNPTDTQYF. CDR3 bases: TGTGCCAGCAGGCGCGGAACTAACCCCACAGATACGCAGTATTTT.